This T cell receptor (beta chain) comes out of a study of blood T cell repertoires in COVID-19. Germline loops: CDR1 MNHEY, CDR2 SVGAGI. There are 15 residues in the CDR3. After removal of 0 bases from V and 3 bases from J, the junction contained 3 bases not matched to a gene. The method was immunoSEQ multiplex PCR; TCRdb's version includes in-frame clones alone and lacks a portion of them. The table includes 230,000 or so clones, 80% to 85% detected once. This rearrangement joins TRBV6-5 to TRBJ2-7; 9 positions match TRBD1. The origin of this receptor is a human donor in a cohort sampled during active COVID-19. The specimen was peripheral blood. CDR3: CASSYSRTGVYEQYF. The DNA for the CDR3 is TGTGCCAGCAGTTACTCGCGGACAGGGGTCTACGAGCAGTACTTC.